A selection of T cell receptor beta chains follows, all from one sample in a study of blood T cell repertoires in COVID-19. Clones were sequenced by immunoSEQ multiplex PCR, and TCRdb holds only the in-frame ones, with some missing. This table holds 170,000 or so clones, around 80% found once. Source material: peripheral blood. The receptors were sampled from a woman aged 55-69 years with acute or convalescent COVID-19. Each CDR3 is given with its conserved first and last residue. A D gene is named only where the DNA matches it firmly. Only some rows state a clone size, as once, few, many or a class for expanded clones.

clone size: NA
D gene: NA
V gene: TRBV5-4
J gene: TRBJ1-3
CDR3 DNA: TGTGCCAGCAGCTTGGGGACTGGGTTAGGCTCTGGAAACACCATATATTTT
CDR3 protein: CASSLGTGLGSGNTIYF

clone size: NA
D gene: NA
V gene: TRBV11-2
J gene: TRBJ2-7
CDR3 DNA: TGTGCCAGCAGCTTCAACAGGGTTGGGGACGAGCAGTACTTC
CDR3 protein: CASSFNRVGDEQYF

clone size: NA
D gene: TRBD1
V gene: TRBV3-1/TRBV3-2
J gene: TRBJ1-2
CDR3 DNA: TGTGCCAGCACCCTGGGACAGAACTATGGCTACACCTTC
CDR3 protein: CASTLGQNYGYTF

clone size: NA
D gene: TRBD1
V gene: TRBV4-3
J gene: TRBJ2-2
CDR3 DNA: TGCGCCAGCAGCCAAAAGACAGGGGGCGGGACCGGGGAGCTGTTTTTT
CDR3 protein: CASSQKTGGGTGELFF

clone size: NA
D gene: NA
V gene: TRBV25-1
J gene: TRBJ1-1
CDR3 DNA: TGTGCCAGCAGTGAATGGGCAGCGAACACTGAAGCTTTCTTT
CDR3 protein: CASSEWAANTEAFF

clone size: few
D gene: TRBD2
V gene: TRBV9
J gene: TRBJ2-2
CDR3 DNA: TGTGCCAGCGGGGAGGGAGCAAACACCGGGGAGCTGTTTTTT
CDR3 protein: CASGEGANTGELFF

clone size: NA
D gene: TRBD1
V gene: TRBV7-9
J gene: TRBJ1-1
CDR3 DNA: TGTGCCAGCAGCCGAACAGGGGGCGGGTGGGCTGAAGCTTTCTTT
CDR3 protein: CASSRTGGGWAEAFF

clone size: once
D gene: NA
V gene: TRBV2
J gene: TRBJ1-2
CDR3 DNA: TGTGCCAGCAGTGACGCGGGGTTTAGCTATGGCTACACCTTC
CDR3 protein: CASSDAGFSYGYTF

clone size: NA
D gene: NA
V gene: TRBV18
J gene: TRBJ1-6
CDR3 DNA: TGTGCCAGCTCACCACTGAATCAGGATTCACCCCTCCACTTT
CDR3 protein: CASSPLNQDSPLHF

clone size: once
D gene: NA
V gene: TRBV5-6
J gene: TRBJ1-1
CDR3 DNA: TGTGCCAGCAGCCCGGGGGGCAGGGGCTTAACTGAAGCTTTCTTT
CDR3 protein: CASSPGGRGLTEAFF

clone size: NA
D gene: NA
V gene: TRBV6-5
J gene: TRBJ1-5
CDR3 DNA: TGTGCCAGCAGTTACTCAGGGGCGACGGAGCCCCAGCATTTT
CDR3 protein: CASSYSGATEPQHF

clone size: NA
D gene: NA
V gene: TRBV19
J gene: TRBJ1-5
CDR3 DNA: TGTGCCAGTAGCCAATGGCCGGGGAGCAATCAGCCCCAGCATTTT
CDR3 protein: CASSQWPGSNQPQHF

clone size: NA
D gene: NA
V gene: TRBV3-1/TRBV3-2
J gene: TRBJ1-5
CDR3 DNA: TGTGCCAGCAGCCAGGGGGCCGCCAATCAGCCCCAGCATTTT
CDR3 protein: CASSQGAANQPQHF

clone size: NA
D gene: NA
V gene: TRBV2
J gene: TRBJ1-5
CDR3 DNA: TGTGCCAGCAGTGATGGGACTAGGAGGCATTTT
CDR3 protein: CASSDGTRRHF

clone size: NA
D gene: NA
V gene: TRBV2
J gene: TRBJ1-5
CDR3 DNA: TGTGCCAGCAGCGACGACAGCGGCAATCAGCCCCAGCATTTT
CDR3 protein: CASSDDSGNQPQHF

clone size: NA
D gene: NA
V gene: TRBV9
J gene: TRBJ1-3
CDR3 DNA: TGTGCCAGCAGCGTACTCCCCGACCCAGGGACTAGAAACACCATATATTTT
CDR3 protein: CASSVLPDPGTRNTIYF

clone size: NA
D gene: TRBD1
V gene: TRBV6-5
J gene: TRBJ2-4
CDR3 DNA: TGTGCCAGCAGTTCCCCCCCGACAGGGGCTCAGTACTTC
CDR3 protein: CASSSPPTGAQYF